These 18 T cell receptor beta chains came from one sample sequenced in a study of T cell repertoires in cytomegalovirus infection. Their antigens are not known. Each CDR3 protein gets one entry after TCRdb re-called the reads with MiXCR. This sample has roughly 990,000 distinct CDR3 sequences, with approximately 31% found just once. This specimen consisted of cultured CD8+ T cells from PBMCs, obtained from culture after CMV antigen stimulation. These receptors were taken from a human donor in good health (CMV status not recorded). Some clones in this sample may be carry-over from other donors' samples.

This chain uses TRBV7-9 with TRBJ2-5, with 8 bases aligning to TRBD2. The CDR3 consists of 16 residues. Per the germline V gene, CDR1 is SEHNR and CDR2 is FQNEAQ (reference sequence). The V gene end was trimmed by 1 base and the J gene end by 3 bases; junction bases not matched to a gene: 7. CDR3 bases: TGTGCCAGCAGCTTAGTAGACGGGGGGGCCGAAGAGACCCAGTACTTC. Protein: CASSLVDGGAEETQYF.

This rearrangement joins TRBV29-1 to TRBJ1-5, with TRBD1 identical over 8 bases. The CDR3 is made up of 14 amino acids. Germline V gene sequence: CDR1 SQVTM, CDR2 ANQGSEA. V lost 5 bases, J lost 0 bases, and 3 bases stayed unmatched. CDR3 amino acids: CSVLTGGSNQPQHF. As DNA, the CDR3 is TGCAGCGTTCTAACAGGGGGTAGCAATCAGCCCCAGCATTTT. The whole variable domain, filled in from reference TRBV29-1 and TRBJ1-5, reads SAVISQKPSRDICQRGTSLTIQCQVDSQVTMMFWYRQQPGQSLTLIATANQGSEATYESGFVIDKFPISRPNLTFSTLTVSNMSPEDSSIYLCSVLTGGSNQPQHFGDGTRLSIL.

This clonotype was counted between two and nine times. The chain uses TRBV27 and TRBJ2-5, with D perhaps TRBD1 (6 bases). The CDR3 is 15 residues long. V lost 3 bases to trimming and J lost 2 bases, with 13 bases between them. Germline CDR1 and CDR2: MNHEY and SMNVEV (reference sequence). The CDR3 DNA follows: TGTGCCAGCAGTTTCGTATATACAGGGCAAGAGACCCAGTACTTC. This codes for CASSFVYTGQETQYF.

This clonotype was detected a few times. The chain joins TRBV6-1 to TRBJ2-7; no reliable D call. V was pared by 1 base and J by 2 bases, with 6 bases between. CDR1 and CDR2 (germline): MNHNS, SASEGT. The CDR3 is made up of 13 amino acids. CDR3 bases: TGTGCCAGCAGTGAAGGGGATACCTACGAGCAGTACGTC. This gives the protein CASSEGDTYEQYV.

In its sample, this clonotype was seen many times. V gene TRBV6-5 combines with J gene TRBJ2-3; a possible D gene is TRBD2 (6 bases). The germline CDR1 and CDR2 sequences are MNHEY and SVGAGI. The CDR3 loop spans 15 amino acids. Trimming left V 0 bases short and J 0 bases short, with 7 bases between. The CDR3 region is CASSYSGTSTDTQYF. CDR3 nucleotide sequence: TGTGCCAGCAGTTACTCGGGGACTAGCACAGATACGCAGTATTTT.

V gene TRBV14 combines with J gene TRBJ1-2, with D tentatively TRBD1 (5 bases). V gave up 1 base and J gave up 4 bases, with 16 bases separating them. The CDR3 runs to 16 residues. CDR1 is SGHDN and CDR2 is FVKESK in the germline V gene. CDR3 sequence: CASSQAMSGVPYGYTF. CDR3 sequence (DNA): TGTGCCAGCAGCCAAGCGATGTCGGGGGTCCCCTATGGCTACACCTTC.

There are many counts of this clonotype. The chain combines TRBV7-9 with TRBJ2-1; D tentatively reads TRBD1 or TRBD2 (5 bases each). In germline, CDR1 is SEHNR, CDR2 FQNEAQ (reference sequence). This CDR3 is built from 12 residues. V was clipped by 6 bases and J by 4 bases, with 7 bases between them. CDR3 sequence (DNA): TGTGCCAGCAGTGAGGGGTACAATGAGCAGTTCTTC. The encoded protein is CASSEGYNEQFF.

The rearrangement links TRBV7-6 to TRBJ2-1, with D possibly matching TRBD1 (6 bases). Germline V lookup: CDR1 SGHVS, CDR2 FNYEAQ. Trimming shortened V by 4 bases and J by 6 bases, and 16 bases separated the two germline ends. CDR3 length equals 15 residues. The CDR3 sequence: CASSSTFGTSNEQFF. CDR3 DNA sequence: TGTGCCAGCAGCTCGACCTTCGGGACAAGCAATGAGCAGTTCTTC.

This clonotype was detected a few times. This chain links TRBV12-3 or TRBV12-4 with TRBJ1-6; D is unresolved. V was clipped by 1 base and J by 7 bases, with 23 bases between them. The CDR3 loop spans 19 amino acids. For the CDR3, the DNA is TGTGCCAGCAGTTTAGTCTTTCGGACGCCGAACGCTCCGAATTCACCCCTCCACTTT. Residues: CASSLVFRTPNAPNSPLHF.

The chain recombines TRBV10-1 with TRBJ2-3; no firm D call. Trimming took 6 bases from V and 0 from J, leaving 13 bases between them. The CDR3 loop spans 15 amino acids. Germline CDR1 WNHNN, CDR2 SYGVQD (reference sequence). The CDR3 DNA reads TGCGCCAGCAGCCAGACGGCTACCAGCACAGATACGCAGTATTTT. It is translated as CASSQTATSTDTQYF.

Only a few counts were recorded for this clonotype. The V and J genes are TRBV5-8 and TRBJ2-7, with D hard to call. Trimming took 3 bases from V and 0 from J, leaving 7 bases between them. The germline gives CDR1 SGHTS, CDR2 YDEGEE. This CDR3 spans 13 amino acids. CDR3 region: CASSSKDSYEQYF. CDR3 in DNA: TGTGCCAGCAGCTCGAAGGACTCCTACGAGCAGTACTTC.

CDR3 sequence reads: CASSQVGGVSSYNEQFF. CDR3 DNA sequence: TGCGCCAGCAGCCAAGTGGGGGGGGTCAGCTCCTACAATGAGCAGTTCTTC. This sequence joins TRBV4-1 and TRBJ2-1; 7 nucleotides line up with TRBD2. The CDR3 totals 17 residues. Germline CDR1 MGHRA, CDR2 YSYEKL. Unmatched junction bases numbered 6, after V lost 1 base and J lost 0 bases.

The genes are TRBV12-3 or TRBV12-4 and TRBJ2-2; D is uncertain. The V gene lost 6 bases and the J gene lost 5 bases, with 10 bases spanning the gap. The CDR3 has 13 amino acids. Here the CDR3 DNA reads TGTGCCAGCAGGCCTCCAGGAACCGGGGAGCTGTTTTTT. It translates to CASRPPGTGELFF.

The V gene is TRBV19, the J gene TRBJ2-1, with D possibly being TRBD1 (5 bases). This CDR3 spans 17 amino acids. V was trimmed by 3 bases and J by 0 bases, leaving 15 bases between them. In germline, CDR1 is LNHDA, CDR2 SQIVND (reference sequence). The CDR3 DNA follows: TGTGCCAGTAGTATGGGCCCGACAGCAATCTCCTACAATGAGCAGTTCTTC. This sequence encodes CASSMGPTAISYNEQFF.

The J gene is TRBJ2-1, the V gene TRBV12-5; tentatively, D is TRBD1 (6 bases). This CDR3 contains 13 residues. Looked up from germline, CDR1 is LGHNT and CDR2 is FRNRAP. The germline V and J ends were trimmed by 0 bases and 14 bases, with 14 bases remaining between them. The CDR3 region has the DNA TGTGCTAGTGGTTTGGTCCAGGGGATTCCGGAGTTCTTC. It specifies CASGLVQGIPEFF.

This clonotype was found once. The chain carries TRBV7-9 and TRBJ1-1; 9 nucleotides agree with TRBD1. The J segment lost 3 bases and the V segment lost 5 bases, leaving 7 bases of the junction unmatched. This CDR3 region has 15 residues. Germline values: CDR1 SEHNR, CDR2 FQNEAQ (reference sequence). CDR3 region: CASSTRGQGYTEAFF. The CDR3 nucleotides read TGTGCCAGCAGCACCAGGGGACAGGGCTACACTGAAGCTTTCTTT.

The chain couples TRBV6-1 to TRBJ1-1, with D hard to call. V was shortened by 6 bases and J by 0 bases, with 14 bases between the two germline ends. This CDR3 has 15 amino acids. Germline V CDR1 and CDR2: MNHNS, SASEGT. CDR3 nucleotide sequence: TGTGCCAGCAGGCAGGACGGATACATGAACACTGAAGCTTTCTTT. Translated, it gives CASRQDGYMNTEAFF.

The chain recombines TRBV13 with TRBJ2-7, with a possible D match to TRBD1 (6 bases). The CDR3 consists of 14 residues. Looked up from germline, CDR1 is PRHDT and CDR2 is FYEKMQ (reference sequence). V was trimmed by 5 bases and J by 4 bases, leaving 15 bases between them. The CDR3 spells CASSPSGVDYEQYV. CDR3 coding DNA: TGTGCCAGCAGCCCTTCAGGGGTGGATTACGAGCAGTACGTC.